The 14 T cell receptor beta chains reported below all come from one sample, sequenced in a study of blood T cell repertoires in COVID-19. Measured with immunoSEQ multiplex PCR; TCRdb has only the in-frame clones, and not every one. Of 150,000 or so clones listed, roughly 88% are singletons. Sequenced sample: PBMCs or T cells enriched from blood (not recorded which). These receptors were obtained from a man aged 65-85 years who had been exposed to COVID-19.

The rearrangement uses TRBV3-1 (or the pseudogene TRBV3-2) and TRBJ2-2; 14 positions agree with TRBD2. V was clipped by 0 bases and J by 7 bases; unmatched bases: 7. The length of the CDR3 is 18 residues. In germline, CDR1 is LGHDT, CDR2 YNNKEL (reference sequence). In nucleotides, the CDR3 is TGTGCCAGCAGCCAAGATCTGGGACTAGCGGGAGTGGGCGGGGAGCTGTTTTTT. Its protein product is CASSQDLGLAGVGGELFF.

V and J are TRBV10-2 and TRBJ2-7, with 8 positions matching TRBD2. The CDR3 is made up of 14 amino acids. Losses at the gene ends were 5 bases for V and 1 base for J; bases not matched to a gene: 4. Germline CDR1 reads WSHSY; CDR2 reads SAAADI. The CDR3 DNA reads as TGCGCCAGCAGTACACTAGCGGAGTCCTACGAGCAGTACTTC. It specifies CASSTLAESYEQYF.

CDR3 in amino acids: CASSSRQGPDTQYF. The CDR3 region has the DNA TGTGCCAGCAGCTCGCGACAGGGGCCAGATACGCAGTATTTT. V and J are TRBV7-2 and TRBJ2-3; 8 bases align to TRBD1. Trimming took 4 bases from V and 4 from J; bases not matched to a gene: 4. The CDR3 consists of 14 residues. CDR1 SGHTA and CDR2 FQGNSA come from the germline V gene.

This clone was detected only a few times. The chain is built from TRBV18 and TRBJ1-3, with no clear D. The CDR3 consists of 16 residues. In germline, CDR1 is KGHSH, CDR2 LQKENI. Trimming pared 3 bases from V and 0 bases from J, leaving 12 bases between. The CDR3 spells CASSPGQASSGNTIYF. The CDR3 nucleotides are TGTGCCAGCTCACCGGGCCAGGCCAGCTCTGGAAACACCATATATTTT. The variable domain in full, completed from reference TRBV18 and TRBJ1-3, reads NAGVMQNPRHLVRRRGQEARLRCSPMKGHSHVYWYRQLPEEGLKFMVYLQKENIIDESGMPKERFSAEFPKEGPSILRIQQVVRGDSAAYFCASSPGQASSGNTIYFGEGSWLTVV.

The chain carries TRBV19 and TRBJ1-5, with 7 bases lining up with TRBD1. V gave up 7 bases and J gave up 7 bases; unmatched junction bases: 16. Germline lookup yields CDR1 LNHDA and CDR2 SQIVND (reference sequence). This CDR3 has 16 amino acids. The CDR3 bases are TGTGCCAGTACTAGATCAACAGGGGATCGTTCCCAGCCCCAGCATTTT. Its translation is CASTRSTGDRSQPQHF. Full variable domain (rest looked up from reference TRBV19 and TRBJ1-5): DGGITQSPKYLFRKEGQNVTLSCEQNLNHDAMYWYRQDPGQGLRLIYYSQIVNDFQKGDIAEGYSVSREKKESFPLTVTSAQKNPTAFYLCASTRSTGDRSQPQHFGDGTRLSIL.

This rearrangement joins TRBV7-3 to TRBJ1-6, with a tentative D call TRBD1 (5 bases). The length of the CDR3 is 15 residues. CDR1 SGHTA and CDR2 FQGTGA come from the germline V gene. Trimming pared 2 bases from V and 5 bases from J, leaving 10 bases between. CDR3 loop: CASSLGGENNSPLHF. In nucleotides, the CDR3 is TGTGCCAGCAGCTTAGGGGGGGAAAATAATTCACCCCTCCACTTT.

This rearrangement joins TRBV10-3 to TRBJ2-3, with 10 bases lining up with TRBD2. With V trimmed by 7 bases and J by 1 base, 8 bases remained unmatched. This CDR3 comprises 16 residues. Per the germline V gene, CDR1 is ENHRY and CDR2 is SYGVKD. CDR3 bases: TGTGCCATCAAACGAGCCGGGACTAGCGGCACAGATACGCAGTATTTT. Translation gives CAIKRAGTSGTDTQYF.

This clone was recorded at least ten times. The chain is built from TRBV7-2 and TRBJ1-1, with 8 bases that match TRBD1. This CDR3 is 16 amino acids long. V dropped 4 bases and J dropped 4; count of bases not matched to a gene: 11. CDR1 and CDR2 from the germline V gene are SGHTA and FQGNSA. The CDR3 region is CASSSTSGGYGTEAFF. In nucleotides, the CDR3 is TGTGCCAGCAGCTCCACCTCAGGGGGCTACGGCACTGAAGCTTTCTTT.

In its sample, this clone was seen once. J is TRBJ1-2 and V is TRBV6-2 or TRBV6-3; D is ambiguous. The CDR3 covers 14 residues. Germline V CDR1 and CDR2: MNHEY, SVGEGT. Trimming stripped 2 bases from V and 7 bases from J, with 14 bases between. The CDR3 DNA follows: TGTGCCAGCAGTTACAATCGGGGTAGAGGTGGCTACACCTTC. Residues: CASSYNRGRGGYTF.

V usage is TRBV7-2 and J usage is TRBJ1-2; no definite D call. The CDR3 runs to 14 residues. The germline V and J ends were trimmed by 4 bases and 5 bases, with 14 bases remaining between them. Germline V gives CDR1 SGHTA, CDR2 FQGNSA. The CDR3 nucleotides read TGTGCCAGCAGCTCAGATGTTGGTTCGTATGGCTACACCTTC. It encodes CASSSDVGSYGYTF.

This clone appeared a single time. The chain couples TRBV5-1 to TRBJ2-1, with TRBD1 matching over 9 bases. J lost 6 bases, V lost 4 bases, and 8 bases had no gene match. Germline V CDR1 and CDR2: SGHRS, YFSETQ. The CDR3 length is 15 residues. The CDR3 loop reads CASSAGQGLGNEQFF. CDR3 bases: TGCGCCAGCAGCGCCGGACAGGGGTTGGGCAATGAGCAGTTCTTC.

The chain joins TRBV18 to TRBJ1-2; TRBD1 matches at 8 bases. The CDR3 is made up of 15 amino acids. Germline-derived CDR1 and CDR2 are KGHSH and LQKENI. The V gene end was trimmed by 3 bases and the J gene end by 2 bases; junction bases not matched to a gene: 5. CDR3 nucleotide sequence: TGTGCCAGCTCACCCCAGGACAGGGCCAACTATGGCTACACCTTC. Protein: CASSPQDRANYGYTF.

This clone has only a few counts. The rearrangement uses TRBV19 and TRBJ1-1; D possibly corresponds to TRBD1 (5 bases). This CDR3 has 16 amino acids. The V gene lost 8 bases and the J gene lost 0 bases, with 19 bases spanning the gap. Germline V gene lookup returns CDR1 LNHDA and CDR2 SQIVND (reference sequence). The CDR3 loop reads CASAPGSGGVNTEAFF. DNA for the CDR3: TGTGCCAGTGCCCCGGGGTCCGGGGGGGTGAACACTGAAGCTTTCTTT.

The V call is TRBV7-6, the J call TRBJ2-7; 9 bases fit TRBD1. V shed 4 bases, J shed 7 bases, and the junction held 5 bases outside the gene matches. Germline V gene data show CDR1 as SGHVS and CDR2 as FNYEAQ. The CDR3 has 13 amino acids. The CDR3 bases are TGTGCCAGCAGCTCGGGACAGGGAGGAGAGCAGTACTTC. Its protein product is CASSSGQGGEQYF.